This TCR beta chain was retrieved from a study of technical replicates of blood from a few donors. The CDR3 loop spans 16 amino acids. Germline trimming cut 0 bases from V and 2 bases from J; bases unmatched to any gene: 4. The germline V gene encodes CDR1 SGHNT and CDR2 YYREEE (reference sequence). In this sample, this clone turned up once. Clones were read by immunoSEQ multiplex PCR, and TCRdb kept only the in-frame ones, dropping some. The sample includes roughly 93,000 clones, about 95% of them seen just once. This sequence originates from a human donor in good health. The V gene is TRBV5-4, the J gene TRBJ2-5; 10 bases fit TRBD1. The source material was T cells isolated from PBMCs. The CDR3 is CASSLVRGQGQETQYF. The CDR3 DNA sequence: TGTGCCAGCAGCTTGGTTCGGGGACAGGGGCAAGAGACCCAGTACTTC.